A selection of T cell receptor beta chains follows, all from one sample in a study of T cells in Graves' hyperthyroidism and ophthalmopathy. TCRdb reanalysed the multiplex PCR reads using MiXCR and keeps one entry per CDR3 protein. The sample records a few hundred thousand distinct CDR3 sequences, less than 25% being singletons. The sequenced material came from blood. The receptor set was obtained from a man between 18 and 29 years old with Graves' hyperthyroidism. Both conserved end residues are part of each CDR3. D genes are given only for firm matches. Clone size is stated in some rows and not others, as once, few, many or a class when expanded.

j_call clone_size v_call d_call cdr3_aa cdr3_nt
TRBJ2-3 few TRBV19 TRBD2 CASSAVPGTSGTDTQYF TGTGCCAGTAGTGCTGTGCCCGGGACTAGCGGCACAGATACGCAGTATTTT
TRBJ1-2 once TRBV28 - CASSSFRVNYGYTF TGTGCCAGCAGTTCCTTCAGAGTTAACTATGGCTACACCTTT
TRBJ1-1 - TRBV30 - CAWIPSFVNTEAFF TGTGCCTGGATCCCCAGCTTTGTTAACACTGAAGCTTTCTTT
TRBJ1-1 many TRBV6-5 - CASSNTRDTEAFF TGTGCCAGCAGTAACACGCGGGACACTGAAGCTTTCTTT
TRBJ1-1 many TRBV5-1 TRBD1 CASSGQGAYSEAFF TGCGCCAGCAGCGGGCAGGGGGCATATTCTGAAGCTTTCTTT
TRBJ2-7 - TRBV12-3/TRBV12-4 - CASSPWGRRSEQYF TGTGCCAGCAGTCCTTGGGGGAGAAGGTCCGAGCAGTACTTC
TRBJ2-7 many TRBV11-2 - CASSLGNAPTREQYF TGTGCCAGCAGCCTGGGGAATGCGCCGACCCGCGAGCAGTACTTC
TRBJ1-1 many TRBV6-1 - CASTPGRPDTEAFF TGTGCCAGCACTCCAGGCCGCCCGGACACTGAAGCTTTCTTT
TRBJ1-1 many TRBV12-3/TRBV12-4 - CASSLSPYTEAFF TGTGCCAGCAGTTTATCGCCCTACACTGAAGCTTTCTTT
TRBJ2-2 many TRBV5-1 - CASSREYTGELFF TGCGCCAGCAGCCGGGAATACACCGGGGAGCTGTTTTTT
TRBJ2-7 few TRBV10-3 - CAISEKQADYEQYF TGTGCCATCAGTGAGAAACAGGCAGACTACGAGCAGTACTTC
TRBJ1-5 - TRBV28 - CASSLRLGSNQPQHF TGTGCCAGCAGTTTACGTTTGGGGAGCAATCAGCCCCAGCATTTT
TRBJ2-5 once TRBV12-3/TRBV12-4 - CASSSLLGTHQETQYF TGTGCCAGCAGCTCCCTCCTGGGGACCCACCAAGAGACCCAGTACTTC
TRBJ1-5 - TRBV15 - CATGAVVQGGNQPQHF TGTGCCACCGGCGCCGTTGTGCAAGGTGGCAATCAGCCCCAGCATTTT
TRBJ2-7 many TRBV2 TRBD2 CASSERGFNEQYF TGTGCCAGCAGCGAGCGGGGGTTCAACGAGCAGTACTTC
TRBJ1-1 - TRBV13 TRBD1 CASSGVSTGANTEAFF TGTGCCAGCAGCGGTGTTTCAACAGGGGCGAACACTGAAGCTTTCTTT
TRBJ2-7 many TRBV5-1 - CASSLGGEIKYF TGCGCCAGCAGCTTGGGGGGAGAAATCAAGTACTTC
TRBJ1-2 - TRBV2 - CASERGRRGYGYTF TGTGCCAGCGAGAGGGGAAGGAGAGGCTATGGCTACACCTTC
TRBJ2-5 - TRBV7-3 - CASSLIGLSGETQYF TGTGCCAGCAGCTTAATAGGACTATCCGGAGAGACCCAGTACTTC
TRBJ1-2 many TRBV12-3/TRBV12-4 - CASSLAPSPDGYTF TGTGCCAGCAGTTTAGCGCCCAGCCCCGATGGCTACACCTTC
TRBJ2-3 few TRBV12-3/TRBV12-4 - CASSLAGIRTDTQYF TGTGCCAGCAGTTTAGCGGGGATTCGCACAGATACGCAGTATTTT
TRBJ2-7 few TRBV29-1 TRBD2 CSVRGTSGSSYEQYF TGCAGCGTTAGGGGGACTAGCGGGAGTTCCTACGAGCAGTACTTC
TRBJ1-5 many TRBV10-2 - CASISRNQPQHF TGCGCCAGCATTAGTCGTAATCAGCCCCAGCATTTT
TRBJ2-1 - TRBV12-3/TRBV12-4 TRBD2 CASRPGGGYNEQFF TGTGCCAGCAGACCCGGGGGGGGATACAATGAGCAGTTCTTC
TRBJ1-1 - TRBV5-1 - CASSLGPEMNTEACF TGCGCCAGCAGCCTGGGCCCAGAGATGAACACCGAAGCTTGCTTT
TRBJ1-2 - TRBV28 - CASSPLVKLYGYTF TGTGCCAGCAGCCCCCTGGTGAAGCTCTATGGCTACACCTTC
TRBJ2-7 many TRBV5-1 - CASSLAPGQSYEQYF TGCGCCAGCAGCCTGGCACCGGGTCAATCCTACGAGCAGTACTTC
TRBJ1-1 many TRBV19 - CASSAWTANTEAFF TGTGCCAGTAGTGCCTGGACGGCGAACACTGAAGCTTTCTTT
TRBJ2-7 many TRBV12-3/TRBV12-4 TRBD2 CASRTAGGPHEQYF TGTGCCAGCAGGACAGCGGGGGGGCCCCACGAGCAGTACTTC
TRBJ1-2 many TRBV13 TRBD1 CASSSTGGQGARAYGYTF TGTGCCAGCAGTTCGACTGGGGGACAGGGGGCGAGAGCGTATGGCTACACCTTC
TRBJ1-5 many TRBV6-5 - CASSYDRQPQHF TGTGCCAGCAGTTATGACCGGCAGCCCCAGCATTTT
TRBJ2-5 few TRBV6-1 TRBD2 CASTLAGGQQTQYF TGTGCCAGCACGCTAGCGGGGGGGCAGCAGACCCAGTACTTC
TRBJ1-2 few TRBV4-1 - CASSQEIGDAHHGYTF TGCGCCAGCAGCCAAGAAATAGGGGACGCTCACCATGGCTACACCTTC
TRBJ2-5 few TRBV20-1 TRBD2 CSARVGTSVQETQYF TGCAGTGCTAGAGTCGGGACTAGCGTACAAGAGACCCAGTACTTC
TRBJ2-2 few TRBV3-1 - CASKRDLNTGELFF TGTGCCAGCAAGCGTGACCTGAACACCGGGGAGCTGTTTTTT
TRBJ1-5 - TRBV5-1 TRBD1 CAPGPQGANQPQHF TGCGCCCCCGGTCCCCAGGGGGCCAATCAGCCCCAGCATTTT
TRBJ2-7 few TRBV5-1 - CASSLWDTSYEQYF TGCGCCAGCAGCTTGTGGGACACTTCCTACGAGCAGTACTTC
TRBJ1-2 many TRBV29-1 - CSGEVSADSYYGYTF TGCAGCGGTGAGGTTTCGGCGGACAGTTACTATGGCTACACCTTC
TRBJ1-1 many TRBV6-1 - CASSRIGLTEAFF TGTGCCAGCAGTAGGATAGGGTTGACTGAAGCTTTCTTT
TRBJ1-1 many TRBV6-1 - CASSRYRTLNTEAFF TGTGCCAGCAGTCGATACCGAACCCTGAACACTGAAGCTTTCTTT
TRBJ2-4 many TRBV10-3 - CAISESAEGHIQYF TGTGCCATCAGTGAGTCTGCAGAAGGGCACATTCAGTACTTC
TRBJ2-7 many TRBV2 TRBD1 CASSPPGKGALYEQYF TGTGCCAGCAGTCCTCCCGGAAAGGGGGCATTGTACGAGCAGTACTTC
TRBJ2-5 many TRBV20-1 TRBD2 CSFQRGTQETQYF TGCAGTTTCCAGCGGGGGACCCAAGAGACCCAGTACTTC
TRBJ2-5 many TRBV9 - CASSPDRMETQYF TGTGCCAGCAGCCCCGACAGGATGGAGACCCAGTACTTC
TRBJ2-7 many TRBV28 - CASSGAGTSYEQYF TGTGCCAGCAGTGGTGCGGGCACCTCCTACGAGCAGTACTTC
TRBJ1-2 - TRBV18 - CASSPLADHNYGYTF TGTGCCAGCTCACCACTGGCAGATCATAACTATGGCTACACCTTC
TRBJ1-2 - TRBV5-4 - CASSFVMGADTYGYTF TGTGCCAGCAGCTTCGTGATGGGGGCCGACACGTATGGCTACACCTTC
TRBJ1-2 many TRBV9 - CASSPQANYGYTF TGTGCCAGCAGCCCACAGGCTAACTATGGCTACACCTTC
TRBJ1-5 - TRBV6-5 - CASSFYGGVNQPQHF TGTGCCAGCAGTTTTTACGGGGGCGTCAATCAGCCCCAGCATTTT
TRBJ1-5 - TRBV9 - CASGSGAANQPQHF TGTGCCAGCGGCTCAGGAGCTGCCAATCAGCCCCAGCATTTT
TRBJ2-7 few TRBV3-1 - CASSGTGSEQYF TGTGCCAGCAGTGGCACAGGGTCCGAGCAGTACTTC
TRBJ2-5 many TRBV15 - CATSGIGGPAIETQYF TGTGCCACCAGCGGAATTGGGGGGCCCGCGATCGAGACCCAGTACTTC
TRBJ2-7 - TRBV2 TRBD2 CAIAGTKHYEQYF TGTGCCATCGCCGGGACTAAACACTACGAGCAGTACTTC
TRBJ2-4 many TRBV6-1 TRBD2 CASSTTSGGDIQYF TGTGCCAGCAGTACGACTAGCGGGGGAGACATTCAGTACTTC
TRBJ2-5 many TRBV7-8 - CASSALGAYGETQYF TGTGCCAGCAGCGCGCTAGGAGCGTATGGAGAGACCCAGTACTTC
TRBJ2-2 many TRBV12-3/TRBV12-4 - CASRRQPTGELFF TGTGCCAGCAGACGACAGCCAACCGGGGAGCTGTTTTTT
TRBJ2-7 many TRBV11-2 - CASNSGNGYEQYF TGTGCCAGCAACTCCGGGAATGGGTACGAGCAGTACTTC
TRBJ2-5 - TRBV6-5 TRBD2 CASSSEQTSAQETQYF TGTGCCAGCAGTTCCGAACAGACTAGCGCTCAAGAGACCCAGTACTTC
TRBJ2-5 - TRBV28 TRBD2 CASSGTSGSIGGETQYF TGTGCCAGCAGTGGGACTAGCGGGAGCATCGGTGGAGAGACCCAGTACTTC